The rows below give T cell receptor beta chains drawn from one sample of a study of technical replicates of blood from a few donors. Produced via immunoSEQ multiplex PCR; TCRdb's table is partial and in-frame only. The table includes 50,000 to 70,000 clones, approximately 87% detected once. What was sequenced was PBMCs. The receptor set was obtained from a human donor in good health. Some clones in this sample may be carry-over from other donors' samples. The CDR3 runs from the conserved cysteine through the conserved F or W. The D gene is left open where the match is weak. Clone size is not always given. Where it is, it says once, few, many or a class for expanded clones.

V gene,clone size,J gene,D gene,CDR3 protein
TRBV30,-,TRBJ2-1,TRBD2,CAWQYGLAGSYNEQFF
TRBV7-2,-,TRBJ2-1,-,CASRKPQGDYNEQFF
TRBV2,-,TRBJ2-1,-,CASSPTGAQGGEQFF
TRBV20-1,-,TRBJ2-4,-,CSVGVENIQYF
TRBV2,-,TRBJ2-1,-,CASSEARGGLLYEQFF
TRBV7-3,few,TRBJ2-1,TRBD2,CASSLAGGRNDNEQFF
TRBV5-1,-,TRBJ2-3,TRBD1,CASSRQGSIDTQYF
TRBV4-2,-,TRBJ2-2,-,CASSQLAEPNTGELFF
TRBV10-3,-,TRBJ1-4,TRBD1,CAISERQGNEKLFF
TRBV5-1,-,TRBJ1-4,TRBD1,CASGQGATNEKLFF
TRBV7-2,-,TRBJ1-2,TRBD1,CASSSGTGQRSGYTF
TRBV7-9,-,TRBJ1-1,-,CASSLVQGAGTEAFF